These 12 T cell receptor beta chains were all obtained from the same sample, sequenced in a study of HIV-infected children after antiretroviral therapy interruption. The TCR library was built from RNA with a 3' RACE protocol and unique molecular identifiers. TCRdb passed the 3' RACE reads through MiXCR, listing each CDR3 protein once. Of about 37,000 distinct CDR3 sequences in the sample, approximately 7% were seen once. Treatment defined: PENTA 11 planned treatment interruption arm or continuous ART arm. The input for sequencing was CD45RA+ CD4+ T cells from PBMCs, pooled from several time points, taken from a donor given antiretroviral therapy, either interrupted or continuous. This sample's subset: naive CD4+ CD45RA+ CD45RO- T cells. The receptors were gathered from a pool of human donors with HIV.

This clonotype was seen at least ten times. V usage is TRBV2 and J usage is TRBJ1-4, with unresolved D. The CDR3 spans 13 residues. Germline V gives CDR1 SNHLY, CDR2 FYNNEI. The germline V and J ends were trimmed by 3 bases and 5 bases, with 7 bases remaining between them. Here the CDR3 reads CASSDRINEKLFF. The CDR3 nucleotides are TGTGCCAGCAGTGACAGAATAAATGAAAAACTGTTTTTT. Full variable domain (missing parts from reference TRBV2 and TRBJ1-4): EPEVTQTPSHQVTQMGQEVILRCVPISNHLYFYWYRQILGQKVEFLVSFYNNEISEKSEIFDDQFSVERPDGSNFTLKIRSTKLEDSAMYFCASSDRINEKLFFGSGTQLSVL.

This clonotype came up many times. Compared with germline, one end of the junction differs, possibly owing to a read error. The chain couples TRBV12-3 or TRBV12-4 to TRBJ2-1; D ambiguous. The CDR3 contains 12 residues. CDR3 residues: CASRLGRNEQFF. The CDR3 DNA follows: TGTGCCAGCAGATTAGGGCGAAATGAGCAGTTCTTC.

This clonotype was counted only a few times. The CDR3 sequence is CASSLLQGGSPLHF. The DNA for the CDR3 is TGTGCCAGCAGTTTATTACAGGGTGGTTCACCCCTCCACTTT. The chain links TRBV28 to TRBJ1-6; D may be TRBD1 (6 bases). The germline V gene encodes CDR1 MDHEN and CDR2 SYDVKM. V lost 1 base and J 9 bases, leaving 10 bases between the germline ends. This CDR3 is 14 amino acids long.

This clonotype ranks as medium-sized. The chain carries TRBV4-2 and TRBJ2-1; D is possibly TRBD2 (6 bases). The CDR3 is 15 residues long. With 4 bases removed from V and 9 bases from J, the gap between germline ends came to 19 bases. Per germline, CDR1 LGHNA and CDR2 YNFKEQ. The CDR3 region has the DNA TGTGCCAGCAGCCCGGGACTGGGGGGATATGCTGAGCAGTTCTTC. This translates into CASSPGLGGYAEQFF.

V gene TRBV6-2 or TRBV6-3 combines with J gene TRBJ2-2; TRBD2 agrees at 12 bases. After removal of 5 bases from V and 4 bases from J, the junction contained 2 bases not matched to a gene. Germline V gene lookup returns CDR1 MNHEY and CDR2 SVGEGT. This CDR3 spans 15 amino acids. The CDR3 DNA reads TGTGCCAGCAGTCTACTAGCGGGAGGCACCGGGGAGCTGTTTTTT. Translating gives CASSLLAGGTGELFF.

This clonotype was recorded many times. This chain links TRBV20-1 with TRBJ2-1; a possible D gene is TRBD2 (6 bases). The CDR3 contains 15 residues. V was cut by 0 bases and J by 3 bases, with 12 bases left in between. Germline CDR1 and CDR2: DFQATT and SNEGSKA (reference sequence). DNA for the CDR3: TGCAGTGCTAGAGATCCGCTAGCGTACTACAATGAGCAGTTCTTC. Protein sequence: CSARDPLAYYNEQFF.

The CDR3 DNA reads as TGTGCCAGCAGTTTAGTTTTTGGGGGAGGGCATGGAAACATTCAGTACTTC. This translates into CASSLVFGGGHGNIQYF. The chain couples TRBV28 to TRBJ2-4; 7 positions agree with TRBD2. The germline V gene has CDR1 MDHEN and CDR2 SYDVKM. This CDR3 has 17 amino acids. The junction had 13 bases not matched to a gene; V was cut back by 2 bases and J by 6 bases.

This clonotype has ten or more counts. The CDR3 reads CASSFVGNQPQHF. The CDR3 bases are TGTGCCAGCAGCTTCGTTGGCAATCAGCCCCAGCATTTT. J is TRBJ1-5 and V is TRBV5-8; D is ambiguous. The CDR3 spans 13 residues. Trimming left V 2 bases short and J 2 bases short, with 5 bases between. Germline V lookup: CDR1 SGHTS, CDR2 YDEGEE.

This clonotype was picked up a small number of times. The CDR3 sequence: CSARPTAPRGNTIYF. In nucleotides, the CDR3 is TGCAGTGCTAGACCGACAGCTCCTCGTGGAAACACCATATATTTT. The chain links TRBV20-1 to TRBJ1-3; weak D call: TRBD1 (5 bases). The CDR3 has 15 residues. The V gene's germline CDR1 is DFQATT and CDR2 SNEGSKA (reference sequence). Trimming shortened V by 2 bases and J by 3 bases, and 14 bases separated the two germline ends.

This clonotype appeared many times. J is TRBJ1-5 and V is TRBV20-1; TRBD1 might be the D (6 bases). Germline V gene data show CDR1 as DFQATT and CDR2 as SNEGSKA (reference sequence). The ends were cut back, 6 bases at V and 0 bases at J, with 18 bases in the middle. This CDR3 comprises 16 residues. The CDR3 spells CSATPNRVYSNQPQHF. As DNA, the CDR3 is TGCAGTGCGACACCAAACAGGGTTTATAGCAATCAGCCCCAGCATTTT.

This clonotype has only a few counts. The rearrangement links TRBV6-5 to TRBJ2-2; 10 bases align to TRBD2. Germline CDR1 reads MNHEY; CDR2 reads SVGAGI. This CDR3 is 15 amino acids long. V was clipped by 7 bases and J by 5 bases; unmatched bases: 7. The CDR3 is CASKPLAGVTGELFF. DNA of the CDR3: TGTGCCAGCAAACCTCTAGCGGGGGTTACCGGGGAGCTGTTTTTT.

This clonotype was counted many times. The CDR3 spells CASSRDRDSYEQYF. Here the CDR3 DNA reads TGCGCCAGCAGCCGGGACAGGGACTCCTACGAGCAGTACTTC. This chain joins TRBV10-1 and TRBJ2-7; 9 bases match TRBD1. This CDR3 has 14 amino acids. Trimming removed 6 bases from V and 0 bases from J; junction bases left unmatched: 3. The germline gives CDR1 WNHNN, CDR2 SYGVQD (reference sequence).